The T cell receptor beta chain under discussion was sequenced for a study of CD8+CD57+ T cells in acquired aplastic anemia. Patients sequenced had flow cytometry evidence of CD8+CD57+ cell expansion. Therapy had not been given to patients before blood sampling. This CDR3 spans 13 amino acids. The germline CDR1 and CDR2 sequences are KGHDR and SFDVKD. V lost 4 bases to trimming and J lost 12 bases; unmatched junction nucleotides: 6. The study profiled TCR beta VDJ and CDR3 using genomic DNA as template. TCRdb recomputed calls from the reads with MiXCR, one row per CDR3 protein. Of 89,000 or so distinct CDR3 sequences in the sample, 55% to 80% were seen once.

The J gene is TRBJ1-4, the V gene TRBV24-1; 8 bases are shared with TRBD1. Sequenced sample: sorted CD4+, CD8+, or CD8+CD57+ T cells (not recorded which) from PBMCs. This receptor was taken from a human donor with aplastic anemia. The CDR3 spells CATSDDRGVELFF. The DNA for the CDR3 is TGTGCCACCAGTGACGACAGGGGCGTGGAACTGTTTTTT.